This T cell receptor (beta chain) was captured in a study of T-cell reconstitution after alpha-beta-depleted transplantation in children. The germline V and J ends were trimmed by 6 bases and 1 base, with 15 bases remaining between them. This CDR3 contains 15 residues. Unique molecular identifiers tagged the TCRbeta library. TCRdb analysed the PCR reads with MiXCR anew, one entry per CDR3 protein. The sample lists hundreds of thousands of distinct CDR3 sequences, roughly 17% occurring once. V usage is TRBV12-3 or TRBV12-4 and J usage is TRBJ1-1; D possibly corresponds to TRBD1 (5 bases). This TCR came from a human donor who donated a stem cell graft to a child with acute myeloid leukemia. The source was PBMCs from the stem cell graft donor, collected from the stem cell graft. The CDR3 sequence: CASSSTTGKNTEAFF. Written as DNA, the CDR3 is TGTGCCAGCAGCTCAACTACAGGAAAGAACACTGAAGCTTTCTTT.